This entry lists 17 T cell receptor beta chains sequenced from one sample in a study of Graves' ophthalmopathy and Graves' hyperthyroidism. Amplification of TCR beta CDR3 regions used RNA transcripts. The authors performed first-round RT-PCR with HTBI primers and then a second-round multiplex PCR. TCRdb reanalysed the multiplex PCR reads using MiXCR and keeps one entry per CDR3 protein. The sample holds around 1.1 million distinct CDR3 sequences; about 40% are singletons and the top ten take 11%. The sample taken for sequencing was peripheral blood or thyroid tissue (not recorded which). The origin of the receptors is an adult man with Graves' hyperthyroidism.

This rearrangement joins TRBV10-3 to TRBJ1-2; D gene unclear. V was cut by 5 bases and J by 4 bases, with 14 bases left in between. The CDR3 runs 14 residues. The germline CDR1 and CDR2 sequences are ENHRY and SYGVKD. The CDR3 bases are TGTGCCATCAGTAACGCGCGCAGAATCTATGGCTACACCTTC. This gives the protein CAISNARRIYGYTF.

This clonotype has ten or more counts. The CDR3 loop reads CASSFHGDLALHF. The CDR3 coding sequence is TGTGCCAGCAGTTTCCACGGCGACTTGGCCCTCCACTTT. This chain uses TRBV28 with TRBJ1-6; no clear D. Trimming cost V 3 bases and J 14 bases, with 14 bases left between them. CDR3 length equals 13 residues. Per the germline V gene, CDR1 is MDHEN and CDR2 is SYDVKM.

CDR3 sequence reads: CSARDETLGYLGAFF. CDR3 DNA: TGCAGTGCTAGAGATGAGACCCTAGGGTATTTGGGGGCTTTCTTT. V and J are TRBV20-1 and TRBJ1-1; no definite D call. Trimming pared 0 bases from V and 11 bases from J, leaving 22 bases between. CDR1 is DFQATT, CDR2 SNEGSKA, per germline (reference sequence). This CDR3 has 15 residues.

A remark on this clonotype: A read error may produce the germline difference seen at one junction end. The chain recombines TRBV2 with TRBJ2-7, with D perhaps TRBD1 or TRBD2 (5 bases each). Germline assignment: CDR1 SNHLY and CDR2 FYNNEI. The length of the CDR3 is 12 residues. Here the CDR3 reads CAGSQDSGASQF. Here the CDR3 DNA reads TGTGCCGGATCACAGGACTCTGGGGCGTCTCAATTC. Variable domain in full (rest from reference TRBV2 and TRBJ2-7): EPEVTQTPSHQVTQMGQEVILRCVPISNHLYFYWYRQILGQKVEFLVSFYNNEISEKSEIFDDQFSVERPDGSNFTLKIRSTKLEDSAMYFCAGSQDSGASQFGPGTRLTVT.

This clonotype was counted ten times or more. This chain links TRBV15 with TRBJ2-7; D gene unclear. CDR3 size: 13 residues. Germline V lookup: CDR1 LNHNV, CDR2 YYDKDF (reference sequence). Deletions cut 3 bases from V and 2 bases from J, with 8 bases between. DNA of the CDR3: TGTGCCACCAGCAGGACTGCGACCTACGAGCAGTACTTC. Amino acids: CATSRTATYEQYF.

The genes are TRBV19 and TRBJ1-5; 7 positions agree with TRBD1. The CDR3 sequence is 17 residues long. CDR1 LNHDA and CDR2 SQIVND come from the germline V gene (reference sequence). Trimming at V came to 5 bases and at J to 6 bases, leaving 16 bases not matched to a gene. The CDR3 reads CASSDRDRRTGGQPQHF. CDR3 sequence (DNA): TGTGCCAGTAGTGACCGGGACAGAAGGACAGGCGGTCAGCCCCAGCATTTT.

For the CDR3, the DNA is TGTGCCAGCAGTCTTATAAGGGTATCACCCCTCCACTTT. It specifies CASSLIRVSPLHF. The J gene is TRBJ1-6, the V gene TRBV12-3 or TRBV12-4, with no clear D. The CDR3 spans 13 residues. Trimming shortened V by 5 bases and J by 10 bases, and 12 bases separated the two germline ends.

The CDR3 reads CASSPRESRSQYF. The CDR3 region has the DNA TGTGCCAGCAGTCCCCGGGAGTCGAGGTCCCAGTACTTC. The chain combines TRBV7-3 with TRBJ2-7; D is perhaps TRBD2 (6 bases). The germline CDR1 and CDR2 sequences are SGHTA and FQGTGA. This CDR3 spans 13 amino acids. Trimming took 6 bases from V and 10 from J, leaving 19 bases between them. Based on the CDR3 plus reference TRBV7-3 and TRBJ2-7, the full variable domain is GAGVSQTPSNKVTEKGKYVELRCDPISGHTALYWYRQSLGQGPEFLIYFQGTGAADDSGLPNDRFFAVRPEGSVSTLKIQRTERGDSAVYLCASSPRESRSQYFGPGTRLTVT.

This clonotype has just a few counts. One end of the junction varies from germline; a read error may be responsible. The V call is TRBV10-2, the J call TRBJ2-5; D may match TRBD1 or TRBD2 (5 bases each). This CDR3 is built from 14 residues. The V gene's germline CDR1 is WSHSY and CDR2 SAAADI. CDR3 sequence reads: CASGPDKGIGTQYF. As DNA, the CDR3 is TGTGCCAGCGGACCGGACAAAGGGATAGGGACCCAGTACTTC.

This clonotype was seen a few times. DNA of the CDR3: TGTGCCAGCAGTGCACGGATGACTAACTATGGCTACACCTTC. Encoded protein: CASSARMTNYGYTF. The chain joins TRBV25-1 to TRBJ1-2, with D unclear. Trimming removed 4 bases at V and 0 bases at J, with 9 bases between. Germline-derived CDR1 and CDR2 are MGHDK and SYGVNS. This CDR3 spans 14 amino acids.

Comments on this clonotype: Sequence at one end of the junction differs from germline and may be a read error. CDR3 region: CASSLRLRGNEQCF. In nucleotides, the CDR3 is TGTGCCAGCAGCCTCAGACTGCGTGGGAACGAGCAGTGCTTC. V is TRBV7-9 and J is TRBJ2-7; D not resolved. Per the germline V gene, CDR1 is SEHNR and CDR2 is FQNEAQ (reference sequence). This CDR3 is 14 amino acids long.

This clonotype was found once. A single base separates this from a much larger clone, so it may be a read error. The chain has TRBV7-8 and TRBJ1-1; D possibly corresponds to TRBD1 (5 bases). CDR1 is SGHVS and CDR2 is FQNEAQ in the germline V gene. This CDR3 is 14 amino acids long. Trimming stripped 7 bases from V and 3 bases from J, with 15 bases between. CDR3 DNA: TGTGCCAGCAACCCACAAGGCAGGGACACTGAAGCTTTCTTT. It specifies CASNPQGRDTEAFF. Based on the CDR3 plus reference TRBV7-8 and TRBJ1-1, the full variable domain is GAGVSQSPRYKVAKRGQDVALRCDPISGHVSLFWYQQALGQGPEFLTYFQNEAQLDKSGLPSDRFFAERPEGSVSTLKIQRTQQEDSAVYLCASNPQGRDTEAFFGQGTRLTVV.

The CDR3 spells CSAPKGLAGIHEVQYF. CDR3 in DNA: TGCAGTGCTCCGAAGGGACTAGCGGGCATCCATGAGGTCCAGTACTTC. The chain links TRBV20-1 to TRBJ2-5; TRBD2 agrees at 12 bases. CDR3 length equals 16 residues. Germline assignment: CDR1 DFQATT and CDR2 SNEGSKA (reference sequence). Trimming removed 5 bases from V and 10 bases from J; junction bases left unmatched: 17.

Note on this clonotype: A much larger clone differs by one base, so this may be a read error. In nucleotides, the CDR3 is TGCGCCAGCAGCCCGGGGAACCAAGAGATCCAGTACTTC. This sequence encodes CASSPGNQEIQYF. The rearrangement uses TRBV5-1 and TRBJ2-5; weak D call: TRBD2 (5 bases). This CDR3 has 13 amino acids. The germline V gene encodes CDR1 SGHRS and CDR2 YFSETQ.

This clonotype was recorded at least ten times. This chain uses TRBV15 with TRBJ2-2, with TRBD2 matching 7 bases. Looked up from germline, CDR1 is LNHNV and CDR2 is YYDKDF (reference sequence). V was clipped by 3 bases and J by 7 bases; unmatched bases: 8. The CDR3 contains 15 residues. This CDR3 is CATSRDTGGLGELFF. The CDR3, as DNA: TGTGCCACCAGCAGGGACACGGGAGGCCTCGGGGAGCTGTTTTTT.

The rearrangement uses TRBV10-3 and TRBJ1-1; D possibly corresponds to TRBD1 (5 bases). The ends were cut back, 3 bases at V and 3 bases at J, with 14 bases in the middle. The CDR3 length is 15 residues. The V gene's germline CDR1 is ENHRY and CDR2 SYGVKD. DNA of the CDR3: TGTGCCATCAGTGAAAAGGCAGGGCAGTACACTGAAGCTTTCTTT. Protein sequence: CAISEKAGQYTEAFF.

This clonotype was counted only a few times. The rearrangement uses TRBV6-1 and TRBJ1-1; D ambiguous. This CDR3 is 14 amino acids long. Germline CDR1 and CDR2: MNHNS and SASEGT. V was trimmed by 3 bases and J by 1 base, leaving 9 bases between them. The CDR3 nucleotides read TGTGCCAGCAGTGAGAACCTGAGGAACACTGAAGCTTTCTTT. Translated, it gives CASSENLRNTEAFF.